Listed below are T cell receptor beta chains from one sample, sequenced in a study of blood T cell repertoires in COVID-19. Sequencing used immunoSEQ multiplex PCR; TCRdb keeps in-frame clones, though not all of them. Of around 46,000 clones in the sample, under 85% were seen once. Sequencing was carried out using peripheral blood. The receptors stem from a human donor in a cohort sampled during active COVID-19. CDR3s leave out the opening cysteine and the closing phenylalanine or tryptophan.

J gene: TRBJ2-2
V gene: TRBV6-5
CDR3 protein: ASSYSLAPGTGELF

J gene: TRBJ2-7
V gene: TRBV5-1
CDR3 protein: ASSLGGGTNYEQY

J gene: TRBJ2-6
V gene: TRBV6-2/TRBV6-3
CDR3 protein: ASSPHRGSNSGANVLT

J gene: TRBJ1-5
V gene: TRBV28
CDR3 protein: ASSLGQYNQPQH

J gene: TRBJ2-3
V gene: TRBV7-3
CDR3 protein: ASSLGTSGPDTQY

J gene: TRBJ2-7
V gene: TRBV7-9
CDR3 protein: ASSLTGYEQY

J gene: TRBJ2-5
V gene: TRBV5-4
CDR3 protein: ASSLLSAGGQWETQY

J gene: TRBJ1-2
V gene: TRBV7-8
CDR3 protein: ASSLWRTDYGYT

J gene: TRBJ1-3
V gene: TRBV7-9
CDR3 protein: ASKRGRGMESAGNTIY

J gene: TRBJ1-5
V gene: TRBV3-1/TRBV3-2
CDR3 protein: ASSKSGAGDRQPQH

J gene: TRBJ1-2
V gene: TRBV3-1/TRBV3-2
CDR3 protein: ASSQDWQGGRHT

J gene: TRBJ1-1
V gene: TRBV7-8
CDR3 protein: ASSLVWTQEAF

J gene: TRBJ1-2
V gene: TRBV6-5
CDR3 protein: ASRDNQQTYGYT

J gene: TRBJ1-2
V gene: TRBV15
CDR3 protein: ATSREDEGVSGGYT

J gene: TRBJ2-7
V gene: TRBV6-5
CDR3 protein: ASSSGQGLEQY

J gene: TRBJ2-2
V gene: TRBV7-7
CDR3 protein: ASSSTGGSGELF

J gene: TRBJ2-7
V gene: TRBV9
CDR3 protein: ASSAGLAADEQY

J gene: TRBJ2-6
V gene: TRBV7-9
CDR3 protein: ASSLRSGDSGANVLT

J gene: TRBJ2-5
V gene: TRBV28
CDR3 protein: ASSTRGGQETQY

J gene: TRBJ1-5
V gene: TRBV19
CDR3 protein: ASSIDRTGFGSRVQPQH

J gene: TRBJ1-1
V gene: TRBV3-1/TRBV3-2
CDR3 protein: ASSQRQETEAF

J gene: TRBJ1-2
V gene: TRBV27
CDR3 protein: ASSRDRGYYGYT

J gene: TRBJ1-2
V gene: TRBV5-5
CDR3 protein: ASSFGPGQNYGYT

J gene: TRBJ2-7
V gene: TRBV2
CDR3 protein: AGKALAGVYEQY

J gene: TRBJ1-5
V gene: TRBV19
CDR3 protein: ASTTRGVFQPQH

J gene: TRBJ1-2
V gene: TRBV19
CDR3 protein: ASNARSRQGANGYT

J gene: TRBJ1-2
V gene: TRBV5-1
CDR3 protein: ASSASGTFDPGYT

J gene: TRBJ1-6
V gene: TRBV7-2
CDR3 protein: ASSLLDRGQINSPLH